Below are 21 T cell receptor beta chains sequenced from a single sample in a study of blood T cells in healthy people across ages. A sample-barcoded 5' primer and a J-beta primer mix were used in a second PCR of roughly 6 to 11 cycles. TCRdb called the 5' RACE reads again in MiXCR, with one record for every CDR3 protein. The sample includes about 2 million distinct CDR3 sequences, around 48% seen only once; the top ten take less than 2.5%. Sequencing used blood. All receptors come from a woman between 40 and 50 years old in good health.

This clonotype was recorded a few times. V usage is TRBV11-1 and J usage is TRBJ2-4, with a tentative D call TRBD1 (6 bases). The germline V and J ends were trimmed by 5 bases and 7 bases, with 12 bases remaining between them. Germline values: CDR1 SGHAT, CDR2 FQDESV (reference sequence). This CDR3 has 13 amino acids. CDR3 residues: CASSPRGGNIQYF. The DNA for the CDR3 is TGTGCCAGCAGCCCCAGGGGCGGGAACATTCAGTACTTC.

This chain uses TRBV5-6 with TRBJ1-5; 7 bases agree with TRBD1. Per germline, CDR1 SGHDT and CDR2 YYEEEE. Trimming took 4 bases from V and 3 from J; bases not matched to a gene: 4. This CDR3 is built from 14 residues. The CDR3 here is CASSHGTDNQPQHF. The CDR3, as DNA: TGTGCCAGCAGCCACGGGACAGACAATCAGCCCCAGCATTTT.

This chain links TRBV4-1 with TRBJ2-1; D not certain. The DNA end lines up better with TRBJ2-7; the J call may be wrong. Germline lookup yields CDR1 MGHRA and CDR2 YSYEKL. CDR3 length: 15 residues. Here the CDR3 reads CASSQWVMGNYEQYF. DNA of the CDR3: TGCGCCAGCAGCCAATGGGTGATGGGGAACTACGAGCAGTACTTC.

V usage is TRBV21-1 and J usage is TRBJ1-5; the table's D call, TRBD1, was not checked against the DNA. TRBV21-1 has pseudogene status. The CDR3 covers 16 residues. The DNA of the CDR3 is TGTGCCAGCAGCACCACGGGACAGGGAAGCAATCAGCCCCAGCATTTT. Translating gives CASSTTGQGSNQPQHF.

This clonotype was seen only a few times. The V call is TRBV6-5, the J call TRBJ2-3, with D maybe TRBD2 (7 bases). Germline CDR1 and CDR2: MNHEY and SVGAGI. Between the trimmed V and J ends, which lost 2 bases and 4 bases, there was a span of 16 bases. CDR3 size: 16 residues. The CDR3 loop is CASSYEVSGGPDTQYF. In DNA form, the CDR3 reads TGTGCCAGCAGTTACGAAGTCTCGGGGGGCCCAGATACGCAGTATTTT.

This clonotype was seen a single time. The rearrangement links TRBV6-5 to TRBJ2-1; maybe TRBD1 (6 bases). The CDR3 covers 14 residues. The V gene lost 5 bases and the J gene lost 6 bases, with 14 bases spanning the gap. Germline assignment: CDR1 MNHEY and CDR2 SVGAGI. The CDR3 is CASSDRDKFNEQFF. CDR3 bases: TGTGCCAGCAGTGACCGGGACAAATTCAATGAGCAGTTCTTC.

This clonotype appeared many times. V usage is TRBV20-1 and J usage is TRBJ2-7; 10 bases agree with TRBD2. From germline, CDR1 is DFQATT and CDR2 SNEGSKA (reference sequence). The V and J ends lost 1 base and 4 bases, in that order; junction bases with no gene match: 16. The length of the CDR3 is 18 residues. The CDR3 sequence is CSARGFKTRTSGKYEQYF. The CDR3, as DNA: TGCAGTGCTAGAGGATTTAAGACCCGGACTAGCGGCAAATACGAGCAGTACTTC.

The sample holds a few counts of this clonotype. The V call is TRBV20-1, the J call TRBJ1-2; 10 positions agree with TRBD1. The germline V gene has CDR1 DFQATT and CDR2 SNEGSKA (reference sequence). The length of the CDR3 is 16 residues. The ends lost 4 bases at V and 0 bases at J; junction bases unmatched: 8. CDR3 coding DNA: TGCAGTGCTAAGGGACAGGGGCCCAATTCTAACTATGGCTACACCTTC. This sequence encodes CSAKGQGPNSNYGYTF.

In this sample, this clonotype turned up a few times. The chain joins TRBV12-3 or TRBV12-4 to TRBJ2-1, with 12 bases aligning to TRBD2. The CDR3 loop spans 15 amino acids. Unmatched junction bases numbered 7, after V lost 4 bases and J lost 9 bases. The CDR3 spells CASSSTSGGGGEQFF. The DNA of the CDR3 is TGTGCCAGCAGTTCGACTAGCGGGGGTGGTGGTGAGCAGTTCTTC.

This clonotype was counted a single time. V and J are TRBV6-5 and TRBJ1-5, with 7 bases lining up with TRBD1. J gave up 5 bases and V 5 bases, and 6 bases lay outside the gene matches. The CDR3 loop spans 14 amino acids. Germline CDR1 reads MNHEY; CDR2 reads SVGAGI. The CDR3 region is CASSQSRGYQPQHF. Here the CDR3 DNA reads TGTGCCAGCAGTCAAAGCAGGGGGTATCAGCCCCAGCATTTT.

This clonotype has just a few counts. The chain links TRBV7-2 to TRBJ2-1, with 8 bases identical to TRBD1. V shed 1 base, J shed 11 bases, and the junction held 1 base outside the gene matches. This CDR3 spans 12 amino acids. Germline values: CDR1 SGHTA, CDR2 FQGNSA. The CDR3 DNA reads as TGTGCCAGCAGCTTAGGGACAGGGAAGCAGTTCTTC. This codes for CASSLGTGKQFF.

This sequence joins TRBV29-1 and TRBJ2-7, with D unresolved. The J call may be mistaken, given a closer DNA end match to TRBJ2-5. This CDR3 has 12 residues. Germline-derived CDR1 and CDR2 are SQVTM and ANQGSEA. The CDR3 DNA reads TGCAGCGGTCGTAGGGAAAAAGAGACCCAGTACTTC. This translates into CSGRREKETQYF.

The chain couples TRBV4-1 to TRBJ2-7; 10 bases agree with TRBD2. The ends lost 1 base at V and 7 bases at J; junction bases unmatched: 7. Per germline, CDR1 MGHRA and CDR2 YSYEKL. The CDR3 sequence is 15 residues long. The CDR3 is CASSQALAGVYEQYF. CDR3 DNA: TGCGCCAGCAGCCAAGCCCTAGCGGGGGTCTATGAGCAGTACTTC.

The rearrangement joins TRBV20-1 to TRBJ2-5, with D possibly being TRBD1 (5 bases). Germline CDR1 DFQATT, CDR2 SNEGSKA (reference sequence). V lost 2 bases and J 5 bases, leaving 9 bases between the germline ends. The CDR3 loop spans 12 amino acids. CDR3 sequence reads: CSARPGLETQYF. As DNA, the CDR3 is TGCAGTGCTAGACCAGGGTTGGAGACCCAGTACTTC.

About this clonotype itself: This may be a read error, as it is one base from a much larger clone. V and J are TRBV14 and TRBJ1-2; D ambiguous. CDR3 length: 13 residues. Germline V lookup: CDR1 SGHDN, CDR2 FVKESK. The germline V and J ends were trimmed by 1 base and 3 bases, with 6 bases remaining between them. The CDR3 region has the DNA TGTGCCAGCAGCCAAGCACAGTACTATGGCTACACCTTC. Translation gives CASSQAQYYGYTF.

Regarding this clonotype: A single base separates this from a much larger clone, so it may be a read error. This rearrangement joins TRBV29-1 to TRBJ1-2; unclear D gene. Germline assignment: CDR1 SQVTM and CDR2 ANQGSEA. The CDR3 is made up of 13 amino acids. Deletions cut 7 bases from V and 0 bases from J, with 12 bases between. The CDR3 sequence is CSAVTRSNYGYTF. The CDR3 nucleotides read TGCAGCGCCGTGACTCGATCTAACTATGGCTACACCTTC.

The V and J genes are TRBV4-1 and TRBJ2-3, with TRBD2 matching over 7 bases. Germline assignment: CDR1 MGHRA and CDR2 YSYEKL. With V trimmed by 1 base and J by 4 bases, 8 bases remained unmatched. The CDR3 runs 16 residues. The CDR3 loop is CASSQVPHAGADTQYF. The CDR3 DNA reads TGCGCCAGCAGCCAAGTTCCTCATGCGGGAGCAGATACGCAGTATTTT.

Written as DNA, the CDR3 is TGCAGTGCTAGGTATAGTGGGCATCAAGAGACCCAGTACTTC. It translates to CSARYSGHQETQYF. The gene calls are TRBV20-1 and TRBJ2-5; D gene uncertain. The germline CDR1 and CDR2 sequences are DFQATT and SNEGSKA (reference sequence). The CDR3 length is 14 residues. V lost 3 bases to trimming and J lost 2 bases, with 13 bases between them.

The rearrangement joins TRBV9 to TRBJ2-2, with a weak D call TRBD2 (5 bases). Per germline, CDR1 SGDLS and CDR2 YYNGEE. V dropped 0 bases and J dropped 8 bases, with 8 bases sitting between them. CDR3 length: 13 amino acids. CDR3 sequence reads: CASSVVLGGELFF. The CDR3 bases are TGTGCCAGCAGCGTAGTACTAGGAGGGGAGCTGTTTTTT.

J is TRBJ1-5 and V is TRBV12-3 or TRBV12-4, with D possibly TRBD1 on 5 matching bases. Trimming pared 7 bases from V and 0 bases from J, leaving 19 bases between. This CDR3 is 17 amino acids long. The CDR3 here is CASTFGRQGDSNQPQHF. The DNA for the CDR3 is TGTGCCAGCACCTTCGGGAGGCAGGGAGATAGCAATCAGCCCCAGCATTTT.

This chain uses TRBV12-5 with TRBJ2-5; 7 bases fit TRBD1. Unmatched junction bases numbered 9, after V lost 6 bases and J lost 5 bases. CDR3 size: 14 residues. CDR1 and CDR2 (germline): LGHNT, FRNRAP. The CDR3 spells CASGQTGELETQYF. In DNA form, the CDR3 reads TGTGCTAGTGGCCAAACAGGGGAACTTGAGACCCAGTACTTC.